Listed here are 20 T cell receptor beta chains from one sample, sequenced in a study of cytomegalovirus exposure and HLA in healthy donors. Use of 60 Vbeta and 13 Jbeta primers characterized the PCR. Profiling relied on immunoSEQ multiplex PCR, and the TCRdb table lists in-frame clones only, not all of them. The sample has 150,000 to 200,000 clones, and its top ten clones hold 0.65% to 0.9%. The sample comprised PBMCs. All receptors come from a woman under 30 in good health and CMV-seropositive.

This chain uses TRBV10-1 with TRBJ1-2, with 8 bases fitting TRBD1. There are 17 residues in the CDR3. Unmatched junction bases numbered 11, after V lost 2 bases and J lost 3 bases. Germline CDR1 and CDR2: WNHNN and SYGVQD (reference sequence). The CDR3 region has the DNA TGCGCCAGCAGTGAGACAAAAACACAGGGGGACTACTATGGCTACACCTTC. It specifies CASSETKTQGDYYGYTF.

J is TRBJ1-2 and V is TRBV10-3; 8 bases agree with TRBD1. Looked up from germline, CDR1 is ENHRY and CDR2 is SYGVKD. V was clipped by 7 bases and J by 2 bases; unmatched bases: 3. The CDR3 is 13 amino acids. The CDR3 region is CAINGDRNYGYTF. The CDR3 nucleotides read TGTGCCATCAACGGGGACAGGAACTATGGCTACACCTTC.

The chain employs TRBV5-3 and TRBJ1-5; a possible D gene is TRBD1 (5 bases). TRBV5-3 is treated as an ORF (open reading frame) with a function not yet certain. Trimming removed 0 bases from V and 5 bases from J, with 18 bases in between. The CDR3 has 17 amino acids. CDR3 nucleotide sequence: TGTGCCAGAAGCTTGGGTCCTTCGGGACTCAAGGATCAGCCCCAGCATTTT. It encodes CARSLGPSGLKDQPQHF.

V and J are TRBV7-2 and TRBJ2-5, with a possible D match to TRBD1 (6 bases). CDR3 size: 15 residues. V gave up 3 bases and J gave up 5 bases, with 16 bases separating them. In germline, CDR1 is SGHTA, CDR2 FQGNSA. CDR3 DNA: TGTGCCAGCAGCTTTAAGTACCAGGGGCCCGAGACCCAGTACTTC. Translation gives CASSFKYQGPETQYF. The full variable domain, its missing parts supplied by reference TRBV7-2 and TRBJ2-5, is GAGVSQSPSNKVTEKGKDVELRCDPISGHTALYWYRQSLGQGLEFLIYFQGNSAPDKSGLPSDRFSAERTGGSVSTLTIQRTQQEDSAVYLCASSFKYQGPETQYFGPGTRLLVL.

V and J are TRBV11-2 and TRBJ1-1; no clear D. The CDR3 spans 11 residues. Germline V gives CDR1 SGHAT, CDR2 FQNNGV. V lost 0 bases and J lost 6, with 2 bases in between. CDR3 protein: CASSLDAEAFF. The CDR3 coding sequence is TGTGCCAGCAGCTTAGACGCTGAAGCTTTCTTT.

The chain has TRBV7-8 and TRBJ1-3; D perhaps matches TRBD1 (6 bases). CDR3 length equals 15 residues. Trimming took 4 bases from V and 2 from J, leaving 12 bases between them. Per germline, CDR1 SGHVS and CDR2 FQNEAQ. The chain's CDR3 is CASSSLGTTGNTIYF. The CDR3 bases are TGTGCCAGCAGCTCTCTAGGGACAACTGGAAACACCATATATTTT.

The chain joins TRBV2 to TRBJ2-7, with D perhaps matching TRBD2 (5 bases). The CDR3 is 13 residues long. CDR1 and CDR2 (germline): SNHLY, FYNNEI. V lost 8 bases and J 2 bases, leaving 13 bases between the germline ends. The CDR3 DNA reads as TGTGCCAGCCAGGACTTCCCACCCTACGAGCAGTACTTC. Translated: CASQDFPPYEQYF.

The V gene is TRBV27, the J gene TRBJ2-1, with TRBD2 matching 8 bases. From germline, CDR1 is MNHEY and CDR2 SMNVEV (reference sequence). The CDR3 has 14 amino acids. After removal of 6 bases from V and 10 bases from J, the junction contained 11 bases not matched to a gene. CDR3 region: CASRLSGGLPEQFF. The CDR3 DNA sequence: TGTGCCAGCAGGCTCAGCGGGGGCCTTCCCGAGCAGTTCTTC.

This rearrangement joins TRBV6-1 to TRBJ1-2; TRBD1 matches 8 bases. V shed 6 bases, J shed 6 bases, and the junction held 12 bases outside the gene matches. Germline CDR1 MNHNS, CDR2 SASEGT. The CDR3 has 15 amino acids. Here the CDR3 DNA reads TGTGCCAGCAGCGAAACTGTGGACAGGGTGGATGGCTACACCTTC. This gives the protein CASSETVDRVDGYTF.

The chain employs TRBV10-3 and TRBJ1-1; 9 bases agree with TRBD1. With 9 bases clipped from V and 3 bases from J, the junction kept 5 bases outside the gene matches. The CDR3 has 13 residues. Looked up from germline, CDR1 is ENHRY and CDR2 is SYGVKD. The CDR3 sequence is CAIGRDRDTEAFF. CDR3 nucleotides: TGTGCCATAGGGAGGGACAGGGACACTGAAGCTTTCTTT.

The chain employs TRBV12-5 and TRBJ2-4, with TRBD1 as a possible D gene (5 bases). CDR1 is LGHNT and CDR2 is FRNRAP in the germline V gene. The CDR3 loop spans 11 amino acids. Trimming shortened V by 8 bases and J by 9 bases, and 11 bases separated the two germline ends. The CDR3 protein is CASTQGGIQYF. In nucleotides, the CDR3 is TGTGCTAGTACGCAGGGTGGCATTCAGTACTTC.

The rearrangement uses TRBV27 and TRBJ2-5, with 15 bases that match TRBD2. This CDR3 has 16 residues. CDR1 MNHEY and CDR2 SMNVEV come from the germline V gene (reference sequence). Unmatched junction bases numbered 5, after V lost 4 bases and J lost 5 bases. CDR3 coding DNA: TGTGCCAGCAGTTCAGGACTAGCGGGGGGGAGGGAGACCCAGTACTTC. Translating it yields CASSSGLAGGRETQYF.

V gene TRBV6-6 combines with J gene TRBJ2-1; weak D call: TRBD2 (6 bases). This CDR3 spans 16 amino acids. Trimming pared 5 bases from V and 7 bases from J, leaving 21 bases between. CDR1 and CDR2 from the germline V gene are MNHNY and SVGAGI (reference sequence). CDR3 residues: CASSPNQRSGVNEQFF. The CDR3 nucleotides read TGTGCCAGCAGTCCAAACCAAAGATCGGGGGTTAATGAGCAGTTCTTC.

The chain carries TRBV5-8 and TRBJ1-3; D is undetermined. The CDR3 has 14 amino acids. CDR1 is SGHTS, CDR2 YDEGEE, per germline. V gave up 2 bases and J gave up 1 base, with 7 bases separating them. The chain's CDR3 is CASSFRSSGNTIYF. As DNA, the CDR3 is TGTGCCAGCAGCTTTCGGTCATCTGGAAACACCATATATTTT. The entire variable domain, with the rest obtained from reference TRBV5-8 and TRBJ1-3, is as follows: EAGVTQSPTHLIKTRGQQATLRCSPISGHTSVYWYQQALGLGLQFLLWYDEGEERNRGNFPPRFSGRQFPNYSSELNVNALELEDSALYLCASSFRSSGNTIYFGEGSWLTVV.

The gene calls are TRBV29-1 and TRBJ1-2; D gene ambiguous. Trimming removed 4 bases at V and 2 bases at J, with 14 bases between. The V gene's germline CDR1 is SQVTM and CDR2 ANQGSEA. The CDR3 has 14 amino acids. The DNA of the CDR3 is TGCAGCGTTGTCCGCCCGGAGGGAAACTATGGCTACACCTTC. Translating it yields CSVVRPEGNYGYTF.

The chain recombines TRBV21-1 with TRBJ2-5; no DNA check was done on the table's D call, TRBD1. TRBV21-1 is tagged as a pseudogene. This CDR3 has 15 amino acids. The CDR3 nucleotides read TGTGCCAGCAGCAAAATCGAGACAGGTGGTGAGACCCAGTACTTC. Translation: CASSKIETGGETQYF.

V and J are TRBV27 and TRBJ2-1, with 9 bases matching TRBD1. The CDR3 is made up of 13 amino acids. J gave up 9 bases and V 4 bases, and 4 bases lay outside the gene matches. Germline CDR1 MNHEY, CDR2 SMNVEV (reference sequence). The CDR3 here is CASSSGQGFEQFF. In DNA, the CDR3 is TGTGCCAGCAGTTCCGGACAGGGGTTTGAGCAGTTCTTC.

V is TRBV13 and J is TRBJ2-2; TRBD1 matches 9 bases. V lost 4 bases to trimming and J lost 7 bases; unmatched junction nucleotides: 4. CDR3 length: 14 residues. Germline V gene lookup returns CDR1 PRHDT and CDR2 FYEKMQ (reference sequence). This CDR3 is CASSWTGVHGELFF. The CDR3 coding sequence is TGTGCCAGCAGCTGGACAGGGGTTCACGGGGAGCTGTTTTTT.

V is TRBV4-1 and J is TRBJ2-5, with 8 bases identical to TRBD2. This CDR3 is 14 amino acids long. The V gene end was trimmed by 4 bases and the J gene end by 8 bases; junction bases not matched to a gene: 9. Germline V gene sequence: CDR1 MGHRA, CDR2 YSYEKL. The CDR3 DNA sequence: TGCGCCAGCAGCCCAAGTAGCGGGGTCGATACCCAGTACTTC. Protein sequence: CASSPSSGVDTQYF.

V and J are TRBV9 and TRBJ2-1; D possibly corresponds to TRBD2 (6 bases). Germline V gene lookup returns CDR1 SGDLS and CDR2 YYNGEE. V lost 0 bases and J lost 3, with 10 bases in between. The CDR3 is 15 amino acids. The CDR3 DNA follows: TGTGCCAGCAGCGTAGAGGGACTGGACTACAATGAGCAGTTCTTC. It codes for CASSVEGLDYNEQFF.